These 8 T cell receptor beta chains came from one sample sequenced in a study of T cell repertoires in cytomegalovirus infection. TCRdb reprocessed the reads via MiXCR and lists one record per CDR3 protein. Of just over 450,000 distinct CDR3 sequences listed, approximately 46% are singletons. Which antigens these TCRs recognize remains unknown. This specimen consisted of cultured PBMCs, obtained from culture after CMV antigen stimulation. The receptors shown here come from a human donor in good health (CMV status not recorded). Some clones in this sample may be carry-over from other donors' samples.

The V gene is TRBV7-2, the J gene TRBJ2-7; a weak D match, TRBD2 (6 bases). In germline, CDR1 is SGHTA, CDR2 FQGNSA. V was shortened by 3 bases and J by 2 bases, with 11 bases between the two germline ends. This CDR3 has 14 amino acids. This chain's CDR3 is CASSLRDPAYEQYF. In DNA, the CDR3 is TGTGCCAGCAGCTTGCGGGACCCAGCCTACGAGCAGTACTTC.

This clonotype appeared many times. The chain is built from TRBV7-2 and TRBJ1-1; possible D gene TRBD1, 6 bases. V was trimmed by 3 bases and J by 4 bases, leaving 12 bases between them. CDR3 size: 14 residues. Germline CDR1 reads SGHTA; CDR2 reads FQGNSA. This chain's CDR3 is CASSFSGEGTEAFF. In DNA, the CDR3 is TGTGCCAGCAGCTTCTCAGGGGAAGGCACTGAAGCTTTCTTT.

The gene calls are TRBV6-5 and TRBJ2-7; TRBD1 matches at 8 bases. This CDR3 is 14 amino acids long. Germline loops: CDR1 MNHEY, CDR2 SVGAGI. V lost 4 bases to trimming and J lost 3 bases; unmatched junction nucleotides: 5. The chain's CDR3 is CASSFLGQGYEQYF. The CDR3 region has the DNA TGTGCCAGCAGTTTTCTCGGACAGGGCTACGAGCAGTACTTC.

This clonotype was observed a handful of times. This chain uses TRBV2 with TRBJ1-6, with a possible D match to TRBD1 (6 bases). The V gene's germline CDR1 is SNHLY and CDR2 FYNNEI. The CDR3 has 18 amino acids. Trimming pared 8 bases from V and 7 bases from J, leaving 27 bases between. This CDR3 reads CASHTGTWPTVENSPLHF. For the CDR3, the DNA is TGTGCCAGCCATACCGGGACATGGCCCACCGTAGAGAATTCACCCCTCCACTTT.

The gene calls are TRBV5-1 and TRBJ1-6, with D uncertain. The CDR3 loop spans 15 amino acids. Trimming cost V 2 bases and J 6 bases, with 12 bases left between them. The germline V gene encodes CDR1 SGHRS and CDR2 YFSETQ. CDR3 DNA sequence: TGCGCCAGCAGCTTATCTGGGGATGTTAATTCACCCCTCCACTTT. It is translated as CASSLSGDVNSPLHF. Full variable domain (rest looked up from reference TRBV5-1 and TRBJ1-6): KAGVTQTPRYLIKTRGQQVTLSCSPISGHRSVSWYQQTPGQGLQFLFEYFSETQRNKGNFPGRFSGRQFSNSRSEMNVSTLELGDSALYLCASSLSGDVNSPLHFGNGTRLTVT.

This sequence joins TRBV3-1 and TRBJ1-1; D gene unclear. V lost 1 base and J 12 bases, leaving 12 bases between the germline ends. The CDR3 consists of 12 residues. CDR1 is LGHDT, CDR2 YNNKEL, per germline (reference sequence). The CDR3: CASSQGDEGTFF. As DNA, the CDR3 is TGTGCCAGCAGCCAAGGTGATGAAGGGACTTTCTTT.

V gene TRBV6-8 combines with J gene TRBJ1-2; perhaps TRBD1 as D (5 bases). The V end was cut by 4 bases, the J end by 3 bases, with 12 bases between. The CDR3 has 14 amino acids. Germline V gives CDR1 MNHGY, CDR2 SAAAGT. CDR3 sequence: CASSLAWGDYGYTF. The CDR3 DNA follows: TGTGCCAGCAGTTTAGCGTGGGGGGACTATGGCTACACCTTC.

This clonotype was counted a few times. J is TRBJ1-4 and V is TRBV11-3; TRBD1 matches 7 bases. The length of the CDR3 is 15 residues. The germline V gene has CDR1 SGHNT and CDR2 YENEEA. J lost 6 bases, V lost 5 bases, and 9 bases had no gene match. The CDR3 loop reads CASSHRGRKDEKLFF. In DNA form, the CDR3 reads TGTGCCAGCAGCCACAGGGGCCGCAAGGATGAAAAACTGTTTTTT.